The 11 T cell receptor beta chains in this list originate from one sample, sequenced in a study of OX40 agonist ivuxolimab in advanced cancers. This table comes from immunoSEQ multiplex PCR, and its TCRdb copy is limited to in-frame clones, with some not included. The sample lists under 70,000 clones, about 92% occurring once. The sample was CD4+ or CD8+ T cells sorted from blood, taken in a trial of the OX40 agonist ivuxolimab. The receptor source for this set is an adult with an advanced solid tumor such as melanoma, head and neck, liver or kidney cancer.

The chain couples TRBV5-1 to TRBJ2-2; no definite D call. The CDR3 covers 14 residues. Germline V gene data show CDR1 as SGHRS and CDR2 as YFSETQ. The germline V and J ends were trimmed by 1 base and 4 bases, with 8 bases remaining between them. The CDR3 sequence is CASSLYQSTGELFF. Written as DNA, the CDR3 is TGCGCCAGCAGCTTGTACCAGAGCACCGGGGAGCTGTTTTTT.

This chain connects TRBV5-1 to TRBJ2-3; unclear D gene. Trimming shortened V by 0 bases and J by 2 bases, and 4 bases separated the two germline ends. The germline V gene has CDR1 SGHRS and CDR2 YFSETQ. The CDR3 runs 13 residues. Here the CDR3 reads CASSLDLTDTQYF. The CDR3 DNA is TGCGCCAGCAGCTTGGACCTCACAGATACGCAGTATTTT.

This clone was recorded once. The CDR3 DNA sequence: TGTGCCTGGAGTACCGGGACTAGCGGGGATACGCAGTATTTT. Translation gives CAWSTGTSGDTQYF. The chain uses TRBV30 and TRBJ2-3; TRBD2 aligns across 12 bases. The CDR3 extends over 14 amino acids. V was clipped by 2 bases and J by 6 bases; unmatched bases: 3. Germline V lookup: CDR1 GTSNPN, CDR2 SVGIG (reference sequence). Together with reference TRBV30 and TRBJ2-3, the CDR3 gives the full variable domain: SQTIHQWPATLVQPVGSPLSLECTVEGTSNPNLYWYRQAAGRGLQLLFYSVGIGQISSEVPQNLSASRPQDRQFILSSKKLLLSDSGFYLCAWSTGTSGDTQYFGPGTRLTVL.

The rearrangement joins TRBV30 to TRBJ1-5, with 7 positions matching TRBD1. With V trimmed by 0 bases and J by 7 bases, 9 bases remained unmatched. Germline CDR1 reads GTSNPN; CDR2 reads SVGIG (reference sequence). CDR3 length equals 15 residues. The CDR3 region has the DNA TGTGCCTGGAGTGTACAAGGAGGGGGCAGCCAGCCCCAGCATTTT. The encoded protein is CAWSVQGGGSQPQHF. The whole variable domain, filled in from reference TRBV30 and TRBJ1-5, reads SQTIHQWPATLVQPVGSPLSLECTVEGTSNPNLYWYRQAAGRGLQLLFYSVGIGQISSEVPQNLSASRPQDRQFILSSKKLLLSDSGFYLCAWSVQGGGSQPQHFGDGTRLSIL.

DNA for the CDR3: TGTGCCAGCAGCTGGGGTTTGGGAACTAGCGGGGGGGCCGGCACAGATACGCAGTATTTT. It yields the protein CASSWGLGTSGGAGTDTQYF. The genes are TRBV9 and TRBJ2-3; 13 bases agree with TRBD2. CDR3 length: 20 amino acids. Trimming at V came to 4 bases and at J to 1 base, leaving 15 bases not matched to a gene. The germline gives CDR1 SGDLS, CDR2 YYNGEE. Filled out from reference TRBV9 and TRBJ2-3, the complete variable domain reads DSGVTQTPKHLITATGQRVTLRCSPRSGDLSVYWYQQSLDQGLQFLIQYYNGEERAKGNILERFSAQQFPDLHSELNLSSLELGDSALYFCASSWGLGTSGGAGTDTQYFGPGTRLTVL.

The J gene is TRBJ2-3, the V gene TRBV4-1, with 12 bases aligning to TRBD2. This CDR3 is built from 18 residues. Looked up from germline, CDR1 is MGHRA and CDR2 is YSYEKL. Trimming took 1 base from V and 3 from J; bases not matched to a gene: 8. For the CDR3, the DNA is TGCGCCAGCAGCCAAGTGGGGACTAGCGGGTTAGGAACAGATACGCAGTATTTT. This codes for CASSQVGTSGLGTDTQYF.

This chain joins TRBV6-1 and TRBJ1-6, with 7 bases identical to TRBD1. The ends lost 10 bases at V and 9 bases at J; junction bases unmatched: 12. Germline values: CDR1 MNHNS, CDR2 SASEGT. The CDR3 extends over 14 amino acids. As DNA, the CDR3 is TGTGCCACCTTGCCCCAGGGGGTAAGTTCACCCCTCCACTTT. Translated, it gives CATLPQGVSSPLHF.

This clone has just one count. V is TRBV28 and J is TRBJ1-5; unclear D gene. Deletions cut 10 bases from V and 7 bases from J, with 17 bases between. This CDR3 is 13 amino acids long. Germline V gene sequence: CDR1 MDHEN, CDR2 SYDVKM. CDR3 protein: CATQPPGEQPQHF. For the CDR3, the DNA is TGTGCCACCCAACCCCCAGGTGAACAGCCCCAGCATTTT.

The genes are TRBV2 and TRBJ2-6; D unresolved. Trimming took 4 bases from V and 0 from J, leaving 10 bases between them. Looked up from germline, CDR1 is SNHLY and CDR2 is FYNNEI. The CDR3 contains 16 residues. In nucleotides, the CDR3 is TGTGCCAGCAGTGGCCTGAGGCTCTCTGGGGCCAACGTCCTGACTTTC. It encodes CASSGLRLSGANVLTF.

The chain uses TRBV5-1 and TRBJ2-1; TRBD2 matches at 7 bases. V lost 4 bases to trimming and J lost 4 bases; unmatched junction nucleotides: 8. The V gene's germline CDR1 is SGHRS and CDR2 YFSETQ. This CDR3 contains 15 residues. CDR3: CASSNRDYPYNEQFF. CDR3 DNA: TGCGCCAGCAGCAACCGGGACTACCCTTACAATGAGCAGTTCTTC.

The rearrangement uses TRBV11-2 and TRBJ1-2; the D is unclear. CDR1 SGHAT and CDR2 FQNNGV come from the germline V gene. CDR3 length: 14 amino acids. Trimming shortened V by 0 bases and J by 8 bases, and 13 bases separated the two germline ends. The CDR3 reads CASSLERAVLGYTF. CDR3 nucleotide sequence: TGTGCCAGCAGCTTAGAAAGGGCGGTATTAGGCTACACCTTC.